This T cell receptor (beta chain) originates from a study of T cells in tuberculosis. Study-level results: Active tuberculosis TCR-alpha repertoires lay closer to GMM-specific TCRs than IGRA-negative controls, suggesting clonal expansion. Samples were chosen by availability of cryopreserved specimens.

Using immunoSEQ multiplex PCR, the repertoire was profiled, and TCRdb retains in-frame clones only, with some absent. The top ten clones hold 1.4% to 1.5% of a sample with fewer than 55,000 clones, nearly 95% of them seen once. The time point denotes: new active TB diagnosis, blood taken before or within 7 days of starting treatment. In the case of this clone: The antigen remains undetermined.

V dropped 5 bases and J dropped 6; count of bases not matched to a gene: 4. Germline CDR1 SQVTM, CDR2 ANQGSEA. The CDR3 loop spans 14 amino acids. The sequence came from an adult with tuberculosis. Sequences were derived from PBMCs, sampled at tuberculosis diagnosis. The V call is TRBV29-1, the J call TRBJ2-1; 13 bases map to TRBD2. The CDR3 sequence: CSVLRTSGSNEQFF. CDR3 in DNA: TGCAGCGTTTTACGGACTAGCGGGAGCAATGAGCAGTTCTTC.